This TCR beta chain was documented in a study of cytomegalovirus exposure and HLA in healthy donors. The V and J ends lost 5 bases and 4 bases respectively, with 18 bases between them. The V gene's germline CDR1 is MNHEY and CDR2 SMNVEV (reference sequence). The CDR3 runs 17 residues. 60 Vbeta and 13 Jbeta primers were used in PCR. TCRdb keeps only in-frame clones here, not all; method: immunoSEQ multiplex PCR. The repertoire holds 110,000 to 150,000 clones, with roughly 80% as singletons. This chain uses TRBV27 with TRBJ1-6; no reliable D call. Sequenced material: PBMCs. This clonotype was obtained from a man between 35 and 55 years old in good health and CMV-seropositive. The DNA of the CDR3 is TGTGCCAGCAGTCCTATGGATCACAGAACGTATAATTCACCCCTCCACTTT. Residues: CASSPMDHRTYNSPLHF.